This TCR beta chain was sequenced in a study of CD8+ T cells in alopecia areata. Study outcomes and limitations: Sequencing of scalp samples also captures resident alphabeta T cells of normal skin. Mice showed TCR sharing more clearly than patients did, possibly owing to HLA.

Deletions cut 6 bases from V and 0 bases from J, with 3 bases between. This CDR3 is 12 amino acids long. The germline V gene encodes CDR1 SNHLY and CDR2 FYNNEI. This clone was detected only a few times. The target antigen is unknown. With a much larger clone just one base away, this may be a read error. Isolated RNA was reverse transcribed into cDNA used as the sequencing template. This table comes from immunoSEQ multiplex PCR, and its TCRdb copy is limited to in-frame clones, with some not included. The table records some 25,000 clones, roughly half of them present only once. Sequencing used NKG2D-high CD8+ T cells sorted from blood. This sequence joins TRBV2 and TRBJ2-1; no clear D gene. The TCR originated in a human donor with alopecia areata. The CDR3 sequence is CASSRSYNEQFF. The DNA of the CDR3 is TGTGCCAGCAGCCGCTCCTACAATGAGCAGTTCTTC.